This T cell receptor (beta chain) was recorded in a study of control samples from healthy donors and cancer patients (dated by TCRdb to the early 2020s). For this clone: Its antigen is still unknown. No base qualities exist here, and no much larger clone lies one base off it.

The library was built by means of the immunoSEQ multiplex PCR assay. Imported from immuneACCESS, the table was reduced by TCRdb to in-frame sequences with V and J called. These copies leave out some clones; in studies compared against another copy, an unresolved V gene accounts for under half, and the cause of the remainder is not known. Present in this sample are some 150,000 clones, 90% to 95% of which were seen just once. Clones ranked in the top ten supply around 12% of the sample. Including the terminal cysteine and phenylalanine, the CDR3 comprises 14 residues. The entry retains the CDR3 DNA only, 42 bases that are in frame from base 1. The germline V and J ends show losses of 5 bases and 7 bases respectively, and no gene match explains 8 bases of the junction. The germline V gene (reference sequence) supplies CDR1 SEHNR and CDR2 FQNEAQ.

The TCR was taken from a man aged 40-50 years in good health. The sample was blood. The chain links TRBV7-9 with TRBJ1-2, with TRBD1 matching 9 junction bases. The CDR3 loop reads CASSQTTGGSGYTF. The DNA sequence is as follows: TGTGCCAGCAGCCAGACGACAGGGGGGTCTGGCTACACCTTC.